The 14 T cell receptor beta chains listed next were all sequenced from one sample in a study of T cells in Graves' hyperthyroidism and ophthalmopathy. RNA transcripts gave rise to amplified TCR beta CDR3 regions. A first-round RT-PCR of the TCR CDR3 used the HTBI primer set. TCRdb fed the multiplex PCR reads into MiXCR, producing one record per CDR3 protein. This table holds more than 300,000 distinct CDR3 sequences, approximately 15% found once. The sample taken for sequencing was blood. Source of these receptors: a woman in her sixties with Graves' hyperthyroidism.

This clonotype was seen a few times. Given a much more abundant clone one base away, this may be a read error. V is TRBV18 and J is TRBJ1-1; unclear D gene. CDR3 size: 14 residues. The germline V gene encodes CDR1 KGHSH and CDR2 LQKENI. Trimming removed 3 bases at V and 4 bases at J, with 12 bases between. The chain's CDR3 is CASSPPRAATEAFF. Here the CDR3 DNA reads TGTGCCAGCTCACCCCCGAGGGCGGCCACTGAAGCTTTCTTT.

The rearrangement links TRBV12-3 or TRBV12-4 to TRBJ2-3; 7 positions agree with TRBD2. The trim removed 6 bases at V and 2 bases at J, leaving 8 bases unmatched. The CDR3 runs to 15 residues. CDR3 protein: CASRGGTIPTDTQYF. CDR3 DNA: TGTGCCAGCAGGGGCGGGACTATACCCACAGATACGCAGTATTTT.

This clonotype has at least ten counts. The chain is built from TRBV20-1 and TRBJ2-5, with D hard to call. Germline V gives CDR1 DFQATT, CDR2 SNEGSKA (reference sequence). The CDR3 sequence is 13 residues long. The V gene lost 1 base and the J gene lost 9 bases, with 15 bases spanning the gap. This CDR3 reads CSARVRTQEAQYF. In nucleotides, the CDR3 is TGCAGTGCTAGAGTTCGGACCCAAGAAGCCCAGTACTTC.

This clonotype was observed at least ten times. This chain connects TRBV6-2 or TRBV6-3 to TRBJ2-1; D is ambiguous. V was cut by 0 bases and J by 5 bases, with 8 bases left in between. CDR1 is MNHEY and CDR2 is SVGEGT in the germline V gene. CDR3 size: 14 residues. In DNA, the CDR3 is TGTGCCAGCAGTTACTCTCTATTGCACAATGAGCAGTTCTTC. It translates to CASSYSLLHNEQFF.

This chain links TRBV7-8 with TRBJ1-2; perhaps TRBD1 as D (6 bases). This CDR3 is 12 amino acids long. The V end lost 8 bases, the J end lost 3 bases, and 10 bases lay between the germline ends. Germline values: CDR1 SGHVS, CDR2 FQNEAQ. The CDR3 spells CASSNRDYGYTF. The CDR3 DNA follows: TGTGCCAGCTCTAACAGGGACTATGGCTACACCTTC.

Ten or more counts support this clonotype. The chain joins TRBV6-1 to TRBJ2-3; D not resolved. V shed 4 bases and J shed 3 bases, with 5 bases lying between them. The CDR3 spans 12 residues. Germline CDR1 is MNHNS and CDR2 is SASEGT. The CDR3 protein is CASSAQTDTQYF. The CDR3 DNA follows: TGTGCCAGCAGTGCTCAGACAGATACGCAGTATTTT.

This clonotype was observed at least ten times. The CDR3 protein is CATSDLSATDTQYF. The CDR3 region has the DNA TGTGCCACCAGTGATTTGAGCGCGACAGATACGCAGTATTTT. This chain uses TRBV24-1 with TRBJ2-3; D remains unclear. The CDR3 length is 14 residues. The V end was cut by 0 bases, the J end by 3 bases, with 6 bases between. Looked up from germline, CDR1 is KGHDR and CDR2 is SFDVKD.

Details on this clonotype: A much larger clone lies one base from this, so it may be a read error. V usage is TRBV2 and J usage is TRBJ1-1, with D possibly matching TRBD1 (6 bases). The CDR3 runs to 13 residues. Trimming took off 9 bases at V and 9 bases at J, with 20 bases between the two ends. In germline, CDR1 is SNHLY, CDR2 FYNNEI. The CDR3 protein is CARKGGRGTKAFF. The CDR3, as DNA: TGTGCCAGAAAGGGGGGCAGGGGAACGAAAGCTTTCTTT.

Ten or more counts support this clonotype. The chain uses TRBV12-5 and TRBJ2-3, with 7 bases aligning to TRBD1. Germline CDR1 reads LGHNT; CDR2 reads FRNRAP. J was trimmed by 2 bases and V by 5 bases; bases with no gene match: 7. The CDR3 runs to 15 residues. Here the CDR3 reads CASGPGQSDTDTQYF. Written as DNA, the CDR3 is TGTGCTAGTGGTCCGGGACAGAGTGACACAGATACGCAGTATTTT.

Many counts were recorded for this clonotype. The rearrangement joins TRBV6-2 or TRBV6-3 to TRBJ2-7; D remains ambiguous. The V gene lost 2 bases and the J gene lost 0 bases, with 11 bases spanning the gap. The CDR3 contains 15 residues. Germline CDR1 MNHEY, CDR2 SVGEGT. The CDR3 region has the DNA TGTGCCAGCAGTTACCCGCCGCGCACCTCCTACGAGCAGTACTTC. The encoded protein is CASSYPPRTSYEQYF.

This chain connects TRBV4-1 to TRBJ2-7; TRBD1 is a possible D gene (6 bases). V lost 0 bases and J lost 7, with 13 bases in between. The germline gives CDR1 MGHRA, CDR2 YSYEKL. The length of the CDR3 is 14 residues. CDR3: CASSQDRLTGEQYF. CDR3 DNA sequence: TGCGCCAGCAGCCAAGATAGGTTAACAGGGGAGCAGTACTTC.

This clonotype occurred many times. CDR3 in amino acids: CASSLRLAGKYTDTQYF. CDR3 sequence (DNA): TGTGCCAGCAGTCTGCGACTAGCGGGGAAGTACACAGATACGCAGTATTTT. This sequence joins TRBV6-1 and TRBJ2-3; 11 bases are a match to TRBD2. Unmatched junction bases numbered 9, after V lost 5 bases and J lost 2 bases. Germline V gene lookup returns CDR1 MNHNS and CDR2 SASEGT. CDR3 length: 17 residues.

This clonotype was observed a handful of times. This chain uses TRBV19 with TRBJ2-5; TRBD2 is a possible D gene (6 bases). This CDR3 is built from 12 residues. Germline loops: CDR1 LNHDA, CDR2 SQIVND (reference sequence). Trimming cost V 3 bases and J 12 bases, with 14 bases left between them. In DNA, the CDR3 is TGTGCCAGTAGTATGCGGGGCGGCCCTAAGTACTTC. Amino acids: CASSMRGGPKYF.

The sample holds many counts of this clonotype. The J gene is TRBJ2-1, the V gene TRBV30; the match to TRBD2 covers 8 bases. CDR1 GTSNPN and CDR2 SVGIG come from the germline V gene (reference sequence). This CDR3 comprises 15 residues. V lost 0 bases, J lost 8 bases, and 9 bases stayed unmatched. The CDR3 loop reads CAWSVTPERGHEQFF. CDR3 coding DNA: TGTGCCTGGAGTGTAACCCCCGAGCGGGGGCATGAGCAGTTCTTC.